What follows are 5 T cell receptor beta chains derived from one specimen sequenced in a study of blood T cell repertoires in COVID-19. The protocol was immunoSEQ multiplex PCR, while the TCRdb copy is restricted to in-frame clones and leaves out a portion. The table lists about 290,000 clones, roughly 90% of them singletons, with 0.94% in the top ten. Material for sequencing was peripheral blood. Receptors were obtained from a middle-aged woman who had recovered from COVID-19.

This rearrangement joins TRBV28 to TRBJ1-3; D gene uncertain. The CDR3 spans 16 residues. V dropped 5 bases and J dropped 0 bases, with 14 bases sitting between them. The germline V gene encodes CDR1 MDHEN and CDR2 SYDVKM. The CDR3 region is CASSTPWESSGNTIYF. In DNA form, the CDR3 reads TGTGCCAGCAGTACCCCTTGGGAGAGCTCTGGAAACACCATATATTTT.

This clone was recorded once. V is TRBV3-1 (or the pseudogene TRBV3-2) and J is TRBJ2-5; the match to TRBD2 covers 11 bases. The germline V gene encodes CDR1 LGHDT and CDR2 YNNKEL (reference sequence). This CDR3 spans 18 amino acids. With V trimmed by 1 base and J by 5 bases, 12 bases remained unmatched. For the CDR3, the DNA is TGTGCCAGCAGCCAAGTCTCCTCGCTAGCGGGAGGCTCCGAGACCCAGTACTTC. This gives the protein CASSQVSSLAGGSETQYF.

This CDR3 is CASKSQGKVTDTQYF. DNA of the CDR3: TGCGCCAGCAAGTCGCAGGGGAAGGTTACAGATACGCAGTATTTT. J is TRBJ2-3 and V is TRBV4-1; possible D gene TRBD1, 6 bases. This CDR3 has 15 residues. Between the trimmed V and J ends, which lost 7 bases and 3 bases, there was a span of 17 bases. Germline assignment: CDR1 MGHRA and CDR2 YSYEKL.

The J gene is TRBJ2-7, the V gene TRBV30; D may be TRBD2 (6 bases). This CDR3 is built from 13 residues. V lost 0 bases to trimming and J lost 3 bases, with 9 bases between them. Germline V gives CDR1 GTSNPN, CDR2 SVGIG (reference sequence). The CDR3: CAWSVNSGYEQYF. The CDR3 region has the DNA TGTGCCTGGAGTGTAAATAGCGGCTACGAGCAGTACTTC.

The chain joins TRBV4-1 to TRBJ2-1, with 9 bases fitting TRBD2. CDR1 is MGHRA and CDR2 is YSYEKL in the germline V gene. The V and J ends lost 6 bases and 8 bases, in that order; junction bases with no gene match: 8. This CDR3 region has 14 residues. CDR3 region: CASSGVAGDYEQFF. The CDR3 region has the DNA TGCGCCAGCAGTGGGGTAGCGGGAGATTATGAGCAGTTCTTC.